This TCR beta chain emerged from a study of blood T cell repertoires in COVID-19 (TCRdb year 2020). Background on the whole study: Samples covering the acute and convalescent phases of COVID-19 were provided by collaborators in the United States, Italy and Spain. The prospective study material was composed of cDNA or gDNA derived from T cells, B-cell-depleted T cells, or PBMCs. Deeply sampled blood TCRbeta repertoires from subjects exposed to, actively infected with, or recovered from COVID-19 were included in the dataset. The repertoires were made available in a free public database intended to serve as a resource for research on the immune response to SARS-CoV-2. Samples were obtained from the ongoing ImmuneRACE study (first 160 participants) and from 1,000 to 1,500 subjects provided by 6 global collaborators. Sample metadata almost always included a de-identified subject ID, COVID-19 status, age in years and sex. Where available, HLA class I and class II types were taken from metadata supplied by the sample provider and were not determined by assay-based typing. General findings and caveats noted by the study authors: The amount of clinical and demographic metadata varied by source and participant and was provided uncurated.

The immunoSEQ Assay, a bias-controlled multiplex PCR, was used to amplify TCRbeta CDR3 regions from genomic DNA. The study's processing was this. Nucleated cell counts per sample were estimated from amplification of reference gene primers within the assay. To quantify the absolute abundance of each unique TCRbeta CDR3 rearrangement, sequence reads were collapsed and filtered. For each sample, productive Simpson clonality was calculated as the square root of Simpson's diversity index over productive rearrangements. Entries here come from immuneACCESS through TCRdb and include only in-frame sequences with V and J called. Some clones fail to appear in such tables; in the studies checked, an unresolved V gene covers under half of the shortfall, and the cause of the remainder is unknown. D and trimming come from the DNA, and the V and J calls and clone size come from that table. The sample includes about 90,000 clones, with 85% observed a single time. The ten largest clones add up to 10% to 15% of the sample.

The germline V gene (reference sequence) supplies CDR1 LGHDT and CDR2 YNNKEL. From cysteine to phenylalanine, the CDR3 is 14 amino acids long. The DNA shown is the 42-base CDR3, in frame from base 1. Trimming at the junction amounts to 4 bases on V and 9 bases on J, and the germline ends lie 15 bases apart. The collaborating institutions used their own protocols to collect whole blood in K2EDTA tubes. Collaborator samples were shipped for TCRbeta analysis as frozen whole blood, isolated PBMCs, or DNA extracted from either sample type. Comments on this clone: Its target antigen remains unknown. No much larger clone is present one base from it, and per-base qualities are unavailable.

Recombination joined TRBV3-1 (or the pseudogene TRBV3-2) with TRBJ2-2; the D gene is unclear. The sequence derives from a woman aged 65 to 85 with active or convalescent COVID-19. The sample taken for sequencing was peripheral blood. Read as DNA, the sequence is TGTGCCAGCAGCCTGACCCGAAGCGTCCGGGAGCTGTTTTTT. Translated, it reads CASSLTRSVRELFF.